A selection of T cell receptor beta chains follows, all from one sample in a study of T-cell memory formation after mild COVID-19. TCRdb re-called the 5' RACE reads with MiXCR, one entry per CDR3 protein. The data show 350,000 to 500,000 distinct CDR3 sequences, roughly 20% seen once. Source material: PBMCs or a T cell subset sorted from them (not recorded which). The receptor set was obtained from an adult woman who had mild COVID-19 (a few samples of this study predate the infection). Cell type and time point are not known. Each CDR3 is given with its conserved first and last residue. A D gene is named only where the DNA matches it firmly. The listing skips clone size in some rows; elsewhere it reads once, few, many or a size class.

j_call: TRBJ1-1; v_call: TRBV9; d_call: .; clone_size: .; cdr3_aa: CASSSRDVSEAFF; cdr3_nt: TGTGCCAGCAGCTCCCGGGACGTGTCTGAAGCTTTCTTT
j_call: TRBJ2-1; v_call: TRBV7-2; d_call: .; clone_size: few; cdr3_aa: CARGAHQPIHNEQFF; cdr3_nt: TGTGCCAGGGGTGCACATCAACCCATTCACAATGAGCAGTTCTTC
j_call: TRBJ2-5; v_call: TRBV9; d_call: .; clone_size: many; cdr3_aa: CASSVTTGSGETQYF; cdr3_nt: TGTGCCAGCAGCGTAACGACCGGGTCCGGGGAGACCCAGTACTTC
j_call: TRBJ2-7; v_call: TRBV18; d_call: .; clone_size: .; cdr3_aa: CASSPAAGLNYEQYF; cdr3_nt: TGTGCCAGCTCACCGGCGGCAGGACTCAACTACGAGCAGTACTTC
j_call: TRBJ1-1; v_call: TRBV5-1; d_call: .; clone_size: .; cdr3_aa: CASSLVSGTNTEAFF; cdr3_nt: TGCGCCAGCAGCTTGGTATCGGGGACGAACACTGAAGCTTTCTTT
j_call: TRBJ1-2; v_call: TRBV20-1; d_call: .; clone_size: .; cdr3_aa: CSARDQGRNGYTF; cdr3_nt: TGCAGTGCTAGAGATCAGGGACGGAATGGCTACACCTTC
j_call: TRBJ2-1; v_call: TRBV24-1; d_call: .; clone_size: .; cdr3_aa: CATSDLLIDEQFF; cdr3_nt: TGTGCCACCAGTGACCTCCTAATTGATGAGCAGTTCTTC
j_call: TRBJ1-4; v_call: TRBV5-1; d_call: .; clone_size: .; cdr3_aa: CASSTGDVGNEKLFF; cdr3_nt: TGCGCCAGCAGCACCGGGGACGTCGGGAATGAAAAACTGTTTTTT
j_call: TRBJ2-1; v_call: TRBV7-8; d_call: TRBD2; clone_size: few; cdr3_aa: CASSLTGTSSYNEQFF; cdr3_nt: TGTGCCAGCAGCCTAACCGGGACTAGCTCCTACAATGAGCAGTTCTTC
j_call: TRBJ1-1; v_call: TRBV29-1; d_call: TRBD1; clone_size: .; cdr3_aa: CSVEGPRDRGINTEAFF; cdr3_nt: TGCAGCGTTGAAGGTCCCCGGGACAGGGGAATTAACACTGAAGCTTTCTTT
j_call: TRBJ2-4; v_call: TRBV20-1; d_call: .; clone_size: .; cdr3_aa: CSASSPGLLKNIQYF; cdr3_nt: TGCAGTGCTAGTTCCCCGGGTCTTCTCAAAAACATTCAGTACTTC
j_call: TRBJ2-7; v_call: TRBV11-2; d_call: TRBD2; clone_size: .; cdr3_aa: CASSLDPVWSGRPSGYYEQYF; cdr3_nt: TGTGCCAGCAGCTTAGATCCGGTTTGGAGCGGGAGGCCTAGCGGGTACTACGAGCAGTACTTC
j_call: TRBJ2-3; v_call: TRBV20-1; d_call: TRBD2; clone_size: few; cdr3_aa: CSASLGLAGYDTQYF; cdr3_nt: TGCAGTGCTAGTCTAGGACTAGCGGGTTACGATACGCAGTATTTT
j_call: TRBJ1-5; v_call: TRBV5-8; d_call: .; clone_size: few; cdr3_aa: CASSIVQPQHF; cdr3_nt: TGTGCCAGCAGCATTGTTCAGCCCCAGCATTTT
j_call: TRBJ2-1; v_call: TRBV9; d_call: TRBD1; clone_size: .; cdr3_aa: CASSLGTGITEQFF; cdr3_nt: TGTGCCAGCAGCCTGGGGACAGGGATCACTGAGCAGTTCTTC
j_call: TRBJ1-1; v_call: TRBV2; d_call: TRBD1; clone_size: .; cdr3_aa: CASMTDRGAGSEAFF; cdr3_nt: TGTGCCAGCATGACCGACAGGGGCGCAGGGAGTGAAGCTTTCTTT
j_call: TRBJ2-1; v_call: TRBV25-1; d_call: TRBD2; clone_size: few; cdr3_aa: CASSGGLAQNEQFF; cdr3_nt: TGTGCCAGCAGTGGGGGACTAGCCCAAAATGAGCAGTTCTTC
j_call: TRBJ1-2; v_call: TRBV30; d_call: .; clone_size: .; cdr3_aa: CAWSRPGVGAYGYTF; cdr3_nt: TGTGCCTGGAGTCGACCCGGGGTGGGGGCCTATGGCTACACCTTC
j_call: TRBJ1-1; v_call: TRBV7-2; d_call: .; clone_size: few; cdr3_aa: CASSPHRDRLNTEAFF; cdr3_nt: TGTGCCAGCAGCCCACACCGGGACCGATTAAATACTGAAGCTTTCTTT
j_call: TRBJ2-7; v_call: TRBV9; d_call: .; clone_size: few; cdr3_aa: CASSKGILGYEQYF; cdr3_nt: TGTGCCAGCAGCAAGGGGATTCTGGGTTACGAGCAGTACTTC
j_call: TRBJ1-1; v_call: TRBV10-3; d_call: .; clone_size: .; cdr3_aa: CASGRAENTEAFF; cdr3_nt: TGTGCCAGCGGCAGGGCCGAGAACACTGAAGCTTTCTTT
j_call: TRBJ2-1; v_call: TRBV19; d_call: .; clone_size: few; cdr3_aa: CASSNVLVVNEQFF; cdr3_nt: TGTGCCAGTAGTAATGTCCTCGTAGTCAATGAGCAGTTCTTC
j_call: TRBJ2-1; v_call: TRBV7-2; d_call: .; clone_size: .; cdr3_aa: CASSLEIRGGRNEQFF; cdr3_nt: TGTGCCAGCAGCTTAGAGATCCGCGGGGGCAGAAATGAGCAGTTCTTC
j_call: TRBJ1-1; v_call: TRBV12-3/TRBV12-4; d_call: TRBD1; clone_size: few; cdr3_aa: CASSTGTGGPAFF; cdr3_nt: TGTGCCAGCAGTACCGGGACAGGGGGCCCGGCTTTCTTT
j_call: TRBJ2-7; v_call: TRBV5-8; d_call: .; clone_size: .; cdr3_aa: CASSLEEGPTYEQYF; cdr3_nt: TGTGCCAGCAGCTTGGAAGAGGGCCCCACCTACGAGCAGTACTTC
j_call: TRBJ2-1; v_call: TRBV9; d_call: .; clone_size: .; cdr3_aa: CASSAWTNYNEQFF; cdr3_nt: TGTGCCAGCAGCGCCTGGACCAACTACAATGAGCAGTTCTTC
j_call: TRBJ2-7; v_call: TRBV1; d_call: .; clone_size: .; cdr3_aa: CTSSHTLGTAYEQYF; cdr3_nt: TGCACCAGCAGCCACACACTTGGTACAGCCTACGAGCAGTACTTC
j_call: TRBJ1-5; v_call: TRBV20-1; d_call: .; clone_size: few; cdr3_aa: CSARPRLNQPQHF; cdr3_nt: TGCAGTGCTAGACCGAGACTCAATCAGCCCCAGCATTTT
j_call: TRBJ2-5; v_call: TRBV7-2; d_call: .; clone_size: .; cdr3_aa: CASSFQAVQETQYF; cdr3_nt: TGTGCCAGCAGCTTTCAGGCAGTACAAGAGACCCAGTACTTC
j_call: TRBJ2-1; v_call: TRBV19; d_call: .; clone_size: few; cdr3_aa: CASSIGSGNEQFF; cdr3_nt: TGTGCCAGTAGTATAGGTAGTGGCAATGAGCAGTTCTTC
j_call: TRBJ2-7; v_call: TRBV7-9; d_call: TRBD2; clone_size: few; cdr3_aa: CASEGSGGQDWMYF; cdr3_nt: TGTGCCAGTGAGGGCAGCGGGGGGCAGGATTGGATGTACTTC
j_call: TRBJ1-3; v_call: TRBV4-3; d_call: .; clone_size: .; cdr3_aa: CASSQDANRGIRNTIYF; cdr3_nt: TGCGCCAGCAGCCAAGACGCCAATCGGGGTATCCGGAACACCATATATTTT
j_call: TRBJ2-3; v_call: TRBV20-1; d_call: .; clone_size: .; cdr3_aa: CSARDPRRGTTDTQYF; cdr3_nt: TGCAGTGCTAGAGATCCCCGCAGGGGTACCACAGATACGCAGTATTTT
j_call: TRBJ2-7; v_call: TRBV7-2; d_call: .; clone_size: .; cdr3_aa: CASSLGSGAYEQYF; cdr3_nt: TGTGCCAGCAGCTTAGGATCGGGAGCCTACGAGCAGTACTTC
j_call: TRBJ2-7; v_call: TRBV7-3; d_call: TRBD1; clone_size: .; cdr3_aa: CASSSRTGEEQYF; cdr3_nt: TGTGCCAGCAGCTCTCGGACAGGGGAAGAGCAGTACTTC
j_call: TRBJ2-3; v_call: TRBV7-2; d_call: .; clone_size: few; cdr3_aa: CASSLDHADTQYF; cdr3_nt: TGTGCCAGCAGCTTGGACCACGCAGATACGCAGTATTTT
j_call: TRBJ1-2; v_call: TRBV6-5; d_call: .; clone_size: .; cdr3_aa: CASRHLRGVLIRDGYTF; cdr3_nt: TGTGCCAGCAGACACCTCCGCGGGGTCCTGATTAGGGATGGCTACACCTTC
j_call: TRBJ2-1; v_call: TRBV18; d_call: TRBD2; clone_size: few; cdr3_aa: CASSPSESGTTSYNEQFF; cdr3_nt: TGTGCCAGCTCACCTTCCGAGTCGGGGACTACCTCCTACAATGAGCAGTTCTTC
j_call: TRBJ2-7; v_call: TRBV20-1; d_call: .; clone_size: few; cdr3_aa: CSAREGSYEQYF; cdr3_nt: TGCAGTGCTAGAGAGGGGTCCTACGAGCAGTACTTC
j_call: TRBJ2-1; v_call: TRBV7-9; d_call: .; clone_size: .; cdr3_aa: CASSAPRGHSYNEQFF; cdr3_nt: TGTGCCAGCAGCGCTCCCAGGGGCCACTCCTACAATGAGCAGTTCTTC
j_call: TRBJ2-1; v_call: TRBV7-3; d_call: .; clone_size: few; cdr3_aa: CASSQILGDEQFF; cdr3_nt: TGTGCCAGCAGCCAGATACTGGGAGATGAGCAGTTCTTC
j_call: TRBJ2-1; v_call: TRBV7-6; d_call: TRBD2; clone_size: few; cdr3_aa: CASSLVPSSGSYNEQFF; cdr3_nt: TGTGCCAGCAGCTTAGTCCCATCTAGCGGGAGCTACAATGAGCAGTTCTTC
j_call: TRBJ1-2; v_call: TRBV25-1; d_call: TRBD1; clone_size: .; cdr3_aa: CASSKQGASDGYTF; cdr3_nt: TGTGCCAGCAGTAAACAGGGGGCGTCGGATGGCTACACCTTC
j_call: TRBJ1-4; v_call: TRBV4-1; d_call: .; clone_size: few; cdr3_aa: CASKRFGTTNEKLFF; cdr3_nt: TGCGCCAGCAAAAGGTTCGGAACGACTAATGAAAAACTGTTTTTT
j_call: TRBJ2-1; v_call: TRBV5-1; d_call: TRBD1; clone_size: .; cdr3_aa: CASTGWTGGDSSYNEQFF; cdr3_nt: TGCGCCAGCACGGGGTGGACAGGGGGCGATAGCTCCTACAATGAGCAGTTCTTC